These T cell receptor beta chains were read from a single sample in a study of control samples from healthy donors and cancer patients. Repertoires were generated with immunoSEQ multiplex PCR, while TCRdb's copy carries only in-frame clones and drops some. The sample includes roughly 140,000 clones, 89% of them seen just once. Sequencing input: blood. These receptors originate from a man younger than 40 in good health. Both conserved end residues are part of each CDR3. The order of the fields is CDR3 protein, CDR3 DNA, D gene, J gene, clone size, V gene. The D gene is left open where the match is weak. The size entry is marked missing in some rows and otherwise reads once, few, many or a size class.

CDR3 protein: CASSPSWDTDTQYF
CDR3 DNA: TGCGCCAGCAGCCCATCTTGGGACACAGATACGCAGTATTTT
D gene: .
J gene: TRBJ2-3
clone size: .
V gene: TRBV5-1

CDR3 protein: CASSLIPLGQGSGGGYTF
CDR3 DNA: TGCGCCAGCAGTCTAATCCCCCTGGGACAGGGGAGCGGCGGAGGCTACACCTTC
D gene: TRBD1
J gene: TRBJ1-2
clone size: .
V gene: TRBV23-1

CDR3 protein: CASSYGGGANEQYF
CDR3 DNA: TGTGCCAGCAGTTACGGCGGGGGGGCAAATGAGCAGTACTTC
D gene: TRBD2
J gene: TRBJ2-7
clone size: .
V gene: TRBV6-5

CDR3 protein: CASSPLAVGTSEQYF
CDR3 DNA: TGTGCCAGCAGCCCCCTAGCGGTGGGGACTAGTGAGCAGTACTTC
D gene: TRBD2
J gene: TRBJ2-7
clone size: .
V gene: TRBV27

CDR3 protein: CASSFLKNTGELFF
CDR3 DNA: TGTGCCAGCAGTTTCTTAAAGAACACCGGGGAGCTGTTTTTT
D gene: .
J gene: TRBJ2-2
clone size: .
V gene: TRBV6-5

CDR3 protein: CATSEGRDRGLYEQYF
CDR3 DNA: TGTGCCACCAGTGAGGGGAGGGACAGGGGGCTGTACGAGCAGTACTTC
D gene: TRBD1
J gene: TRBJ2-7
clone size: once
V gene: TRBV24-1

CDR3 protein: CASSATDRVADTQYF
CDR3 DNA: TGTGCCAGCAGCGCGACTGACAGGGTAGCAGATACGCAGTATTTT
D gene: TRBD1
J gene: TRBJ2-3
clone size: .
V gene: TRBV5-6

CDR3 protein: CASSHPPRAGASNEQYF
CDR3 DNA: TGTGCCAGCAGCCATCCTCCCCGGGCGGGAGCCTCCAACGAGCAGTACTTC
D gene: TRBD2
J gene: TRBJ2-7
clone size: .
V gene: TRBV7-2

CDR3 protein: CASHPGTGFYEQYF
CDR3 DNA: TGTGCCAGCCACCCCGGGACAGGGTTTTACGAGCAGTACTTC
D gene: TRBD1
J gene: TRBJ2-7
clone size: .
V gene: TRBV19

CDR3 protein: CASSTGGALAQYF
CDR3 DNA: TGTGCCAGCAGCACAGGGGGCGCGTTGGCCCAGTACTTC
D gene: TRBD1
J gene: TRBJ2-5
clone size: once
V gene: TRBV6-5

CDR3 protein: CASSFTGRASYEQYF
CDR3 DNA: TGCGCCAGCAGCTTTACCGGGAGGGCCTCCTACGAGCAGTACTTC
D gene: TRBD2
J gene: TRBJ2-7
clone size: .
V gene: TRBV5-1

CDR3 protein: CAWDRANTEAFF
CDR3 DNA: TGTGCCTGGGACAGGGCAAACACTGAAGCTTTCTTT
D gene: TRBD1
J gene: TRBJ1-1
clone size: .
V gene: TRBV30

CDR3 protein: CAWSRDRGNSYNSPLHF
CDR3 DNA: TGTGCCTGGAGTAGGGACAGGGGGAATTCCTATAATTCACCCCTCCACTTT
D gene: TRBD1
J gene: TRBJ1-6
clone size: .
V gene: TRBV30

CDR3 protein: CAISPQGQNSPLHF
CDR3 DNA: TGTGCCATCAGCCCACAGGGTCAAAATTCACCCCTCCACTTT
D gene: .
J gene: TRBJ1-6
clone size: .
V gene: TRBV10-3

CDR3 protein: CASSLQFSGANVLTF
CDR3 DNA: TGTGCCAGCAGCTTGCAGTTCTCTGGGGCCAACGTCCTGACTTTC
D gene: .
J gene: TRBJ2-6
clone size: .
V gene: TRBV5-8

CDR3 protein: CATSRPLRDEQFF
CDR3 DNA: TGTGCCACCAGCAGACCATTACGGGATGAGCAGTTCTTC
D gene: .
J gene: TRBJ2-1
clone size: .
V gene: TRBV15

CDR3 protein: CASSSGLGAYEQYF
CDR3 DNA: TGTGCCAGCAGTTCAGGGTTAGGGGCCTACGAGCAGTACTTC
D gene: .
J gene: TRBJ2-7
clone size: .
V gene: TRBV6-5

CDR3 protein: CASSYGQGLSSYEQYF
CDR3 DNA: TGTGCCAGCAGCTACGGACAGGGGCTGAGCTCCTACGAGCAGTACTTC
D gene: TRBD1
J gene: TRBJ2-7
clone size: .
V gene: TRBV7-8

CDR3 protein: CASSQTGTGGYEQYF
CDR3 DNA: TGTGCCAGCAGCCAGACCGGGACAGGGGGCTACGAGCAGTACTTC
D gene: TRBD1
J gene: TRBJ2-7
clone size: .
V gene: TRBV4-2

CDR3 protein: CAISEGFGGLSGSPLHF
CDR3 DNA: TGTGCCATCAGCGAAGGTTTTGGGGGACTGAGCGGTTCACCCCTCCACTTT
D gene: .
J gene: TRBJ1-6
clone size: .
V gene: TRBV10-3

CDR3 protein: CASSLLGTMGNTQYF
CDR3 DNA: TGTGCCAGCAGTTTATTAGGGACTATGGGGAATACGCAGTATTTT
D gene: TRBD2
J gene: TRBJ2-3
clone size: .
V gene: TRBV28

CDR3 protein: CASSVGGTSEAFF
CDR3 DNA: TGTGCCAGCAGCGTAGGGGGCACGAGTGAAGCTTTCTTT
D gene: .
J gene: TRBJ1-1
clone size: .
V gene: TRBV9

CDR3 protein: CASGGASSGNTIYF
CDR3 DNA: TGTGCCAGCGGAGGGGCCAGCTCTGGAAACACCATATATTTT
D gene: .
J gene: TRBJ1-3
clone size: .
V gene: TRBV5-6

CDR3 protein: CASSPWTDIFSYEQYF
CDR3 DNA: TGTGCCAGCAGTCCGTGGACGGATATATTCTCCTACGAGCAGTACTTC
D gene: .
J gene: TRBJ2-7
clone size: .
V gene: TRBV27

CDR3 protein: CASSPDRGQPQHF
CDR3 DNA: TGTGCCAGCAGCCCGGACAGGGGTCAGCCCCAGCATTTT
D gene: TRBD1
J gene: TRBJ1-5
clone size: .
V gene: TRBV7-2

CDR3 protein: CASSPPGQGYYGYTF
CDR3 DNA: TGTGCCAGCAGTCCCCCCGGACAGGGTTACTATGGCTACACCTTC
D gene: TRBD1
J gene: TRBJ1-2
clone size: .
V gene: TRBV5-6

CDR3 protein: CASSLDRNGGEAFF
CDR3 DNA: TGTGCCAGCAGCTTAGATAGGAACGGGGGTGAAGCTTTCTTT
D gene: .
J gene: TRBJ1-1
clone size: .
V gene: TRBV11-3

CDR3 protein: CASSLDLGTGGLYGYTF
CDR3 DNA: TGTGCCAGCAGCTTAGATCTTGGGACAGGGGGTCTCTATGGCTACACCTTC
D gene: TRBD1
J gene: TRBJ1-2
clone size: once
V gene: TRBV7-2

CDR3 protein: CASSRELAETYEQYF
CDR3 DNA: TGTGCCAGCAGCCGGGAACTAGCGGAGACCTACGAGCAGTACTTC
D gene: TRBD2
J gene: TRBJ2-7
clone size: .
V gene: TRBV6-2/TRBV6-3

CDR3 protein: CASSSQGVCYEQYF
CDR3 DNA: TGTGCCAGCAGCTCCCAGGGGGTTTGCTACGAGCAGTACTTC
D gene: TRBD1
J gene: TRBJ2-7
clone size: .
V gene: TRBV7-3

CDR3 protein: CASSAYRVQGDTQYF
CDR3 DNA: TGTGCCAGTAGTGCCTACAGGGTTCAGGGAGATACGCAGTATTTT
D gene: .
J gene: TRBJ2-3
clone size: .
V gene: TRBV19

CDR3 protein: CSVDFVGSYGYTF
CDR3 DNA: TGCAGCGTTGATTTCGTAGGATCCTATGGCTACACCTTC
D gene: .
J gene: TRBJ1-2
clone size: .
V gene: TRBV29-1

CDR3 protein: CASSLSGGRQPQHF
CDR3 DNA: TGTGCCAGCAGCTTATCGGGGGGCAGACAGCCCCAGCATTTT
D gene: .
J gene: TRBJ1-5
clone size: .
V gene: TRBV7-8

CDR3 protein: CASSYSMAGAGNTIYF
CDR3 DNA: TGTGCCAGCAGTTACTCGATGGCTGGGGCTGGAAACACCATATATTTT
D gene: .
J gene: TRBJ1-3
clone size: .
V gene: TRBV6-5

CDR3 protein: CASSDEQGYSKAFF
CDR3 DNA: TGTGCCAGCAGCGACGAACAGGGTTATTCCAAAGCTTTCTTT
D gene: .
J gene: TRBJ1-1
clone size: few
V gene: TRBV9

CDR3 protein: CASSLVRGALGANVLTF
CDR3 DNA: TGTGCCAGCAGCTTAGTAAGAGGGGCCCTTGGGGCCAACGTCCTGACTTTC
D gene: .
J gene: TRBJ2-6
clone size: many
V gene: TRBV7-8

CDR3 protein: CASSSGLAGPWDTQYF
CDR3 DNA: TGTGCCAGCAGCTCGGGACTAGCGGGGCCTTGGGATACGCAGTATTTT
D gene: TRBD2
J gene: TRBJ2-3
clone size: .
V gene: TRBV7-2